The entry below gives a single T cell receptor (beta chain) sequence along with its context. The CDR3 runs 14 residues. Germline V CDR1 and CDR2: SNHLY, FYNNEI. Deletions cut 5 bases from V and 0 bases from J, with 8 bases between. Unsorted whole blood yielded the blood RNA, and germline DNA was also extracted. The data were obtained in a study of tumor-infiltrating lymphocytes in primary liver carcinoma. Priming with a constant-region primer yielded TCR beta cDNA from about 450 ng total RNA. Amplification in three nested multiplex PCR rounds with slightly modified ARM-PCR gave rise to TCR beta libraries. PCR rounds one and two used TRBV1-TRBV30 forward primers with a C-beta reverse primer for 10 cycles each. TCRdb processed the multiplex PCR reads anew with MiXCR; each CDR3 protein has one entry. The table has almost 200,000 distinct CDR3 sequences, less than 75% seen once.

The material sequenced was peripheral blood. This receptor was taken from a woman between 55 and 75 years old with primary liver carcinoma and hepatitis B virus infection. This chain connects TRBV2 to TRBJ1-5; D remains ambiguous. The CDR3 region is CASSWTSSNQPQHF. CDR3 nucleotides: TGTGCCAGCAGTTGGACCTCTAGCAATCAGCCCCAGCATTTT.